Presented here are 3 T cell receptor beta chains from one specimen sequenced in a study of cytomegalovirus exposure and HLA in healthy donors. PCR was performed using 60 Vbeta and 13 Jbeta primers. Profiled with immunoSEQ multiplex PCR; TCRdb holds only in-frame clones, not every one. Of more than 150,000 clones in the sample, approximately 83% were seen once. Sequences were obtained from PBMCs. These receptors were taken from a woman aged 18-29 years in good health and CMV-seronegative.

This clone was counted only a few times. This sequence joins TRBV19 and TRBJ2-5; D may be TRBD2 (7 bases). CDR1 and CDR2 (germline): LNHDA, SQIVND (reference sequence). The V gene lost 1 base and the J gene lost 5 bases, with 14 bases spanning the gap. This CDR3 comprises 15 residues. In DNA, the CDR3 is TGTGCCAGTAGTATAGGGGGGGGCATCATGGAGACCCAGTACTTC. Residues: CASSIGGGIMETQYF. Full variable domain (missing parts from reference TRBV19 and TRBJ2-5): DGGITQSPKYLFRKEGQNVTLSCEQNLNHDAMYWYRQDPGQGLRLIYYSQIVNDFQKGDIAEGYSVSREKKESFPLTVTSAQKNPTAFYLCASSIGGGIMETQYFGPGTRLLVL.

The chain carries TRBV13 and TRBJ1-4, with TRBD1 matching over 7 bases. With V trimmed by 5 bases and J by 6 bases, 6 bases remained unmatched. CDR3 length: 14 amino acids. CDR1 and CDR2 (germline): PRHDT, FYEKMQ (reference sequence). In DNA form, the CDR3 reads TGTGCCAGCAGCGCACAGGGGCTGGATGAAAAACTGTTTTTT. Translated: CASSAQGLDEKLFF.

The chain uses TRBV4-1 and TRBJ2-3; D is possibly TRBD1 (5 bases). CDR3 length: 14 residues. CDR1 and CDR2 (germline): MGHRA, YSYEKL. Trimming stripped 6 bases from V and 2 bases from J, with 12 bases between. The CDR3 reads CASSRDRYTDTQYF. The CDR3 DNA sequence: TGCGCCAGCAGTCGAGACAGATACACAGATACGCAGTATTTT.